The clone carrying this T cell receptor beta chain was detected a few times. What it recognizes is unknown. These data are taken from a study of identical twins. Overall study findings and caveats: While abundant cord blood beta clonotypes carried fewer insertions, memory repertoires showed no such pattern. Partial confounding of zero-insertion analyses by invariant MAIT and iNKT cells was possible.

The CDR3 loop spans 16 amino acids. Unmatched junction bases numbered 7, after V lost 3 bases and J lost 8 bases. Each cDNA held unique molecular identifiers, and template switching gave it a universal primer site. TCRdb reprocessed the 5' RACE reads via MiXCR and lists one record per CDR3 protein. The sample yields approximately 490,000 distinct CDR3 sequences, 20% to 25% seen once. These data were likewise used in another study, on yellow fever vaccine responses in identical twins. Per that paper: The authors reported partly convergent, partly personalized vaccine responses in identical twins.

V is TRBV12-3 or TRBV12-4 and J is TRBJ2-1; 13 nucleotides line up with TRBD2. The TCR was taken from a woman aged 18 to 35 in good health. Sequences were obtained from CD4+ T cells sorted from blood. The CDR3 nucleotides are TGTGCCAGCAGTTTCGGACTAGCGGGAGACGACGATGAGCAGTTCTTC. It is translated as CASSFGLAGDDDEQFF.